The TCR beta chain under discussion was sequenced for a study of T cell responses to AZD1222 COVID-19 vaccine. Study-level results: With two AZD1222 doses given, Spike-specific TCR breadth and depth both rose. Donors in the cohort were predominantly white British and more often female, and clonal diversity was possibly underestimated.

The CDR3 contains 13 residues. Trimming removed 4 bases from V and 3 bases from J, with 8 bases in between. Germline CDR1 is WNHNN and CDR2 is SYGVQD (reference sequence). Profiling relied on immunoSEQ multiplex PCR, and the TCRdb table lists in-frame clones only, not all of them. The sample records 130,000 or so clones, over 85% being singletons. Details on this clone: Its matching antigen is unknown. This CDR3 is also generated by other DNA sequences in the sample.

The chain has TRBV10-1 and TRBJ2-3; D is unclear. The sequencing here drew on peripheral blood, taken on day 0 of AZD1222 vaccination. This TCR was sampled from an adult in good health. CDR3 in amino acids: CASSGAGTDTQYF. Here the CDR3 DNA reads TGCGCCAGCAGTGGGGCCGGTACAGATACGCAGTATTTT.